The present entry profiles one T cell receptor beta chain with its context. Its antigen is as yet unknown. Healthy Caucasian individuals made up all the donors. This CDR3 spans 12 amino acids. From germline, CDR1 is DFQATT and CDR2 SNEGSKA (reference sequence). Germline trimming cut 6 bases from V and 8 bases from J; bases unmatched to any gene: 5. These data originate in a study of identical twins. Findings and caveats of the study: There was more out-of-frame TCR alpha sharing in monozygotic twins than models estimated.

Each cDNA held unique molecular identifiers, and template switching gave it a universal primer site. MiXCR, run by TCRdb on the 5' RACE reads, gives a single entry per CDR3 protein. The data show some 300,000 distinct CDR3 sequences, approximately 13% seen once. These sequences were also reported in another study, on yellow fever vaccine responses in identical twins.

The chain carries TRBV20-1 and TRBJ1-4; 8 nucleotides align to TRBD1. This sequence was found in a young woman in good health. Sequencing was carried out using CD8+ T cells sorted from blood. CDR3: CSADRGGEKLFF. The CDR3 nucleotides read TGCAGTGCCGACAGGGGCGGAGAAAAACTGTTTTTT.